The 6 T cell receptor beta chains below come from one sample, sequenced in a study of blood T cell repertoires in COVID-19. Here immunoSEQ multiplex PCR was the method, and the copy in TCRdb shows in-frame clones only, minus some. Found here are 470,000 or so clones, 70% to 90% of them singletons; the top ten hold roughly 3.2%. Material: peripheral blood. The receptors come from a human donor in a cohort sampled during active COVID-19.

The V gene is TRBV9, the J gene TRBJ1-2; 7 nucleotides align to TRBD1. This CDR3 is 17 amino acids long. The J segment lost 2 bases and the V segment lost 0 bases, leaving 10 bases of the junction unmatched. Germline lookup yields CDR1 SGDLS and CDR2 YYNGEE. The CDR3 DNA reads as TGTGCCAGCAGCGTAGCAATTTCGAACAGGGGCAACTATGGCTACACCTTC. Amino acid sequence: CASSVAISNRGNYGYTF.

V usage is TRBV4-1 and J usage is TRBJ2-3; 8 bases map to TRBD1. The germline V gene encodes CDR1 MGHRA and CDR2 YSYEKL. J lost 3 bases, V lost 0 bases, and 11 bases had no gene match. The CDR3 length is 18 residues. The CDR3 is CASSQDRWPGGLTDTQYF. CDR3 nucleotides: TGCGCCAGCAGCCAAGATAGGTGGCCAGGGGGCCTTACAGATACGCAGTATTTT.

The V gene is TRBV19, the J gene TRBJ2-7; 12 bases match TRBD2. In germline, CDR1 is LNHDA, CDR2 SQIVND (reference sequence). J lost 4 bases, V lost 1 base, and 5 bases had no gene match. This CDR3 has 16 residues. The CDR3 DNA reads TGTGCCAGTAGTATAGCACGGACTAGCGGGACTTACGAGCAGTACTTC. It specifies CASSIARTSGTYEQYF.

This sequence joins TRBV4-1 and TRBJ2-1, with TRBD1 as a possible D gene (5 bases). Trimming took 6 bases from V and 2 from J, leaving 8 bases between them. Germline CDR1 MGHRA, CDR2 YSYEKL. CDR3 size: 13 residues. CDR3 nucleotides: TGCGCCAGCAGGGGGCAGGCCTACAATGAGCAGTTCTTC. Its translation is CASRGQAYNEQFF.

The genes are TRBV29-1 and TRBJ1-2; D not certain. Germline-derived CDR1 and CDR2 are SQVTM and ANQGSEA. The CDR3 totals 13 residues. V was shortened by 3 bases and J by 6 bases, with 14 bases between the two germline ends. The CDR3 coding sequence is TGCAGCGTTGACCCTGATGGGGAGGATGGCTACACCTTC. Translation: CSVDPDGEDGYTF.

This clone was counted at least ten times. The CDR3 region has the DNA TGTGCCAGCAGAACGACAGGGGCCGGGGAGCTGTTTTTT. It codes for CASRTTGAGELFF. The chain couples TRBV6-5 to TRBJ2-2; 8 bases agree with TRBD1. The CDR3 loop spans 13 amino acids. Trimming removed 6 bases from V and 6 bases from J; junction bases left unmatched: 3. Germline V gene sequence: CDR1 MNHEY, CDR2 SVGAGI.